This passage covers 2 T cell receptor beta chains from one sample sequenced in a study of CD8 T cells in Susac syndrome. The authors reverse transcribed about 0.5 to 1 ug RNA with random hexamers. TCRdb used MiXCR to reprocess the immunoSEQ multiplex PCR reads, holding one entry per CDR3 protein. Of roughly 160,000 distinct CDR3 sequences in the sample, around 95% were seen once. The sample comprised CD4+ T cells from PBMCs. The receptors derive from a human donor with Susac syndrome.

The rearrangement links TRBV29-1 to TRBJ2-7, with TRBD2 matching over 9 bases. The ends lost 3 bases at V and 1 base at J; junction bases unmatched: 16. The V gene's germline CDR1 is SQVTM and CDR2 ANQGSEA. The CDR3 length is 18 residues. This chain's CDR3 is CSVEGSILRLAVSYEQYV. CDR3 coding DNA: TGCAGCGTTGAGGGGTCTATTTTGAGACTAGCGGTTTCCTACGAGCAGTACGTC.

The CDR3 is CASSQDQGLTEAFF. CDR3 in DNA: TGCGCCAGCAGCCAAGATCAGGGACTCACTGAAGCTTTCTTT. The rearrangement joins TRBV4-3 to TRBJ1-1, with a weak D call TRBD1 (5 bases). This CDR3 spans 14 amino acids. Germline V gene data show CDR1 as LGHNA and CDR2 as YSLEER. V dropped 0 bases and J dropped 4 bases, with 9 bases sitting between them.